The entry that follows covers one T cell receptor (beta chain) sequence. Its antigen remains unknown. The data were obtained in a study of cytomegalovirus exposure and HLA in healthy donors. Study results and caveats: According to an earlier analysis, most TCR beta V segments yielded productive rearrangements about 87% or about 30% of the time. In a later analysis, HLA-C alleles had the fewest associated TCRs, DRB1 alleles the most.

Vbeta (60) and Jbeta (13) primers were used in the PCR. Generated by immunoSEQ multiplex PCR, the TCRdb table keeps only in-frame clones and is missing some. The sample has 100,000 to 150,000 clones, about 82% seen once. V trimming: 6 bases; J trimming: 4 bases; junction bases outside the gene matches: 6. Germline lookup yields CDR1 MNHNS and CDR2 SASEGT. The CDR3 has 14 amino acids. Every donor was a healthy person donating bone marrow. This TCR was recovered from a boy aged 10-17 years in good health and CMV-seronegative. Sequencing input: PBMCs. This sequence joins TRBV6-1 and TRBJ1-3, with 7 bases that match TRBD1. The CDR3 reads CASREQGNGNTIYF. The CDR3 DNA sequence: TGTGCCAGCAGGGAACAGGGGAACGGAAACACCATATATTTT.